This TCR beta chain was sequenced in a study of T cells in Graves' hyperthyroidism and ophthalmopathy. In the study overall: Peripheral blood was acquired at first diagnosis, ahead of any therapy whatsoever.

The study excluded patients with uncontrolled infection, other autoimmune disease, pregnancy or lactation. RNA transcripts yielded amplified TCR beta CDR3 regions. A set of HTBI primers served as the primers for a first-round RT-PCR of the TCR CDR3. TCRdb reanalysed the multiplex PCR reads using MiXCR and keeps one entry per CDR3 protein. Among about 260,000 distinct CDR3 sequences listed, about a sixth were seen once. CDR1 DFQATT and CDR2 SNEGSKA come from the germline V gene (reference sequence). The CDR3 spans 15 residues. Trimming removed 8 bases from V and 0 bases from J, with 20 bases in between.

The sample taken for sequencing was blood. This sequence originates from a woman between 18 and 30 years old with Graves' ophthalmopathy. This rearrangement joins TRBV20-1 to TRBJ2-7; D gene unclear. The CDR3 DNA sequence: TGCAGTACTATAGATGTATGGGCCAGCTCCTACGAGCAGTACTTC. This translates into CSTIDVWASSYEQYF.